The T cell receptor beta chain under discussion was sequenced for a study of human T cells and chemical hapten exposure. Across the study: The scalp of each patient received a weekly diphenylcyclopropenone dose for the full approximately 24-week study. DPC (0.01%) was patch tested on the upper back and read at 6 days. General study points: TCRs above 1 in 1000 frequency stayed constant with DPC sensitization.

TCRdb called the RACE reads again in MiXCR, with one record for every CDR3 protein. The sample contains some 380,000 distinct CDR3 sequences, around 5% of which appear only once. Germline values: CDR1 LGHNA, CDR2 YSLEER. V was trimmed by 3 bases and J by 4 bases, leaving 13 bases between them. There are 15 residues in the CDR3. To note about this clonotype: The antigen is not known. As the CDR3 is not closed by the conserved phenylalanine or tryptophan, this likely results from a read error.

Noted time point: patch test 1, 2 weeks after DPC sensitization. The treatment denotes: therapeutic diphenylcyclopropenone sensitization with weekly scalp DPC. The chain uses TRBV4-3 and TRBJ1-5, with a possible D match to TRBD1 (6 bases). The receptor was derived from a woman aged 45-60 years with alopecia areata. Some clones in this sample may be carry-over from other donors' samples. This material consisted of whole blood, taken in connection with sensitization to the hapten diphenylcyclopropenone (DPC). The CDR3 here is CASSQILDRNQPQHL. The CDR3 nucleotides read TGCGCCAGCAGCCAGATTTTGGACAGAAATCAGCCCCAGCATCTT.